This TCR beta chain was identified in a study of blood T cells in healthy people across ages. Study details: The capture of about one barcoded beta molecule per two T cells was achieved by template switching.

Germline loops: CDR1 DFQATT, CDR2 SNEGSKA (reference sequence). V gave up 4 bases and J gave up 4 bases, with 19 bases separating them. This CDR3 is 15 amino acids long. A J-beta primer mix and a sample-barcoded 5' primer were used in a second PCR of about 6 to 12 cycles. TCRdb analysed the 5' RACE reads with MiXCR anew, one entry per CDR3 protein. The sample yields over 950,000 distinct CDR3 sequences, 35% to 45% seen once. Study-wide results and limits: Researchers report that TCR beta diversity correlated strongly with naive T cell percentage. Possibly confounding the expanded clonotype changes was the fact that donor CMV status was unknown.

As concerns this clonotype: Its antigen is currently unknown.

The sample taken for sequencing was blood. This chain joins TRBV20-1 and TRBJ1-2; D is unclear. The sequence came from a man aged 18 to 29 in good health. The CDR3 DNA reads TGCAGTGCTATCTCACCCGACGAATCTAGCTATGGCTACACCTTC. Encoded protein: CSAISPDESSYGYTF.